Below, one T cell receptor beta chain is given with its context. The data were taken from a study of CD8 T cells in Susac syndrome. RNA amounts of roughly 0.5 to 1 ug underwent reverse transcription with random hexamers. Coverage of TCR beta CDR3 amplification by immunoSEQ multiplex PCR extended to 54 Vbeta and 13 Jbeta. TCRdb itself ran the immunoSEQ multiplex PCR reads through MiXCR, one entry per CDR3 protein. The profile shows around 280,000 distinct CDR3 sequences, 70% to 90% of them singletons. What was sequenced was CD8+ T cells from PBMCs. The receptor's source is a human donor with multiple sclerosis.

The CDR3, as DNA: TGTGCCACCAGCAGGCCCTCTGGGCGCCCAACCGGGGAGCTGTTTTTT. Translation: CATSRPSGRPTGELFF. This rearrangement joins TRBV15 to TRBJ2-2, with D unclear. The germline V gene has CDR1 LNHNV and CDR2 YYDKDF (reference sequence). The CDR3 extends over 16 amino acids. The ends were cut back, 3 bases at V and 5 bases at J, with 16 bases in the middle.